The 4 T cell receptor beta chains below all came from one sample that was sequenced in a study of T cells after posttransplantation cyclophosphamide. Treatment was busulfan-fludarabine conditioning, a marrow graft, and cyclophosphamide on days +3 and +4. Sequenced by immunoSEQ multiplex PCR; TCRdb stores in-frame clones only, minus some. The table shows 15,000 to 20,000 clones, with roughly 87% occurring only once. Sample: PBMCs, taken after allogeneic stem cell transplant with posttransplant cyclophosphamide. The source is a female patient aged 40 to 50 who received an allogeneic stem cell transplant from a related donor, was CMV-positive, and had no GVHD. The graft donor may have given rise to some T cells.

The V gene is TRBV5-1, the J gene TRBJ1-3; D uncertain. CDR1 is SGHRS, CDR2 YFSETQ, per germline. V lost 3 bases and J 0 bases, leaving 10 bases between the germline ends. This CDR3 region has 15 residues. CDR3 sequence: CASSYGLSSGNTIYF. The CDR3 DNA follows: TGCGCCAGCAGCTACGGACTGAGCTCTGGAAACACCATATATTTT.

This chain joins TRBV28 and TRBJ1-2, with TRBD1 as a possible D gene (5 bases). The CDR3 consists of 14 residues. V lost 3 bases, J lost 0 bases, and 8 bases lay in between. CDR1 and CDR2 from the germline V gene are MDHEN and SYDVKM. In nucleotides, the CDR3 is TGTGCCAGCAGTTTCCAGGGAACTAACTATGGCTACACCTTC. This encodes CASSFQGTNYGYTF.

The J gene is TRBJ1-6, the V gene TRBV7-9; TRBD1 is a possible D gene (6 bases). The CDR3 runs 13 residues. V was cut by 3 bases and J by 8 bases, with 8 bases left in between. In germline, CDR1 is SEHNR, CDR2 FQNEAQ (reference sequence). CDR3 nucleotides: TGTGCCAGCAGCTTTGGGGGCGATTCACCCCTCCACTTT. It is translated as CASSFGGDSPLHF. Filled out from reference TRBV7-9 and TRBJ1-6, the complete variable domain reads DTGVSQNPRHKITKRGQNVTFRCDPISEHNRLYWYRQTLGQGPEFLTYFQNEAQLEKSRLLSDRFSAERPKGSFSTLEIQRTEQGDSAMYLCASSFGGDSPLHFGNGTRLTVT.

This chain connects TRBV5-4 to TRBJ1-1; TRBD1 is a possible D gene (5 bases). Between the trimmed V and J ends, which lost 1 base and 4 bases, there was a span of 11 bases. The CDR3 sequence is 14 residues long. Germline V gene sequence: CDR1 SGHNT, CDR2 YYREEE (reference sequence). The CDR3: CASSLYQGATEAFF. CDR3 DNA sequence: TGTGCCAGCAGCTTGTATCAAGGGGCCACTGAAGCTTTCTTT. Full variable domain (outside the CDR3, taken from reference TRBV5-4 and TRBJ1-1): ETGVTQSPTHLIKTRGQQVTLRCSSQSGHNTVSWYQQALGQGPQFIFQYYREEENGRGNFPPRFSGLQFPNYSSELNVNALELDDSALYLCASSLYQGATEAFFGQGTRLTVV.